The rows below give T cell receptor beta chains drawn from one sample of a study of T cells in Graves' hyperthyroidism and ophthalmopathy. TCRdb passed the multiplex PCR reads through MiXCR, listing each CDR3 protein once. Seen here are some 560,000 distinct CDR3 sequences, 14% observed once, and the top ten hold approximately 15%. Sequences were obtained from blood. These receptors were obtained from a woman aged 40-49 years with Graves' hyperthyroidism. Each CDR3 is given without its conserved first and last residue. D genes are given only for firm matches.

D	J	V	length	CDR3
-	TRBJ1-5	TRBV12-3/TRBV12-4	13	ASGFRFNSNQPQH
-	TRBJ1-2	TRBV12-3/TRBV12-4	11	ASSYLSGGGYT
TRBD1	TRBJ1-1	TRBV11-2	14	ASSFLTGQGVTEAF
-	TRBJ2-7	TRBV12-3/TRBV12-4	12	ASSLDIEIYEQY
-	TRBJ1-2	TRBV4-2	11	ASSQDIWYGYT
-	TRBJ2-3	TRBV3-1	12	ASSVTAVADTQY
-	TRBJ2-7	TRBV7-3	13	ASSLGTAASYEQY
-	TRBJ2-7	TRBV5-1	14	ASSLVSFDSSYEQY
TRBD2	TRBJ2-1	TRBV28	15	ASSLDQSGGRGNEQF
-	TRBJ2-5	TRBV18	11	ASSPPIVETQY
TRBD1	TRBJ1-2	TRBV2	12	ASSPTGGDYGYT
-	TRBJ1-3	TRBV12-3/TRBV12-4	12	ASSSRVSGNTIY
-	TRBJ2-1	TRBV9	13	ASSPPGLATNEQF
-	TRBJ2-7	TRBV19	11	ASSIGDSNEQY
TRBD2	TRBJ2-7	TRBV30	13	AWSGLAGGPSEQY
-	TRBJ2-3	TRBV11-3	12	ASSPPRGQDTQY
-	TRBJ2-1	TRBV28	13	ASSSQGRSYNEQF
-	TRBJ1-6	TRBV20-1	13	SARETSSYNSPLH
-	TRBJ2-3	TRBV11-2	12	ASSLGQFTDTQY
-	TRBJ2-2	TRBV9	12	ASSVARDTGELF
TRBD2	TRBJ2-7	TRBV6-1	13	ASSLTGTSGYEQY
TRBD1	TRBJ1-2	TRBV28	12	ASSRGQGISGYT
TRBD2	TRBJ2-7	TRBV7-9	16	ASSSLGGIAGRSYEQY
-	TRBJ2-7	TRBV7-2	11	ASGLANPYEQY
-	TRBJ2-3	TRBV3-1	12	ASSPPFVGDTQY
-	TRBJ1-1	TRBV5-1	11	ASSLDTGYGAF
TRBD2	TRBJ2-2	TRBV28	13	ASSNPSGSTGELF
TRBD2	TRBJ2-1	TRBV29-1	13	SARWGTSGYNEQF
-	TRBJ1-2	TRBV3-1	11	ASSRPNVGGYT
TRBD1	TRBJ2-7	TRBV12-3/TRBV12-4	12	ASSESTGGGEQY
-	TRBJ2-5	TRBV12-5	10	ASGPTGETQY
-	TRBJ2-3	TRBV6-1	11	ASSEAKIDTQY
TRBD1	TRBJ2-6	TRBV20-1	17	SARDLQGAIVSGANVLT
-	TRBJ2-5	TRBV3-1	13	ASSHLRQIRETQY